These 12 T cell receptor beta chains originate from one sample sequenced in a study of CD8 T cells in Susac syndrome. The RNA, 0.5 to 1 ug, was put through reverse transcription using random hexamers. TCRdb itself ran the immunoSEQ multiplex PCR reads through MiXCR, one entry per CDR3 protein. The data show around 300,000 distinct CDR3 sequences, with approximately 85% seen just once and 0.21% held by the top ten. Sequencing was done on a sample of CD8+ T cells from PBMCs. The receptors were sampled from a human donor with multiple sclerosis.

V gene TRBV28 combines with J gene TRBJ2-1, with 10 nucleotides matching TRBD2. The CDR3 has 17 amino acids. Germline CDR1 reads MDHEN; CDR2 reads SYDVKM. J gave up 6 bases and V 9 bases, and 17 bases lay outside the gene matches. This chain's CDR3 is CASLQVPSGRAGNEQFF. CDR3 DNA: TGTGCCAGTCTACAAGTCCCTAGCGGGAGAGCGGGCAATGAGCAGTTCTTC.

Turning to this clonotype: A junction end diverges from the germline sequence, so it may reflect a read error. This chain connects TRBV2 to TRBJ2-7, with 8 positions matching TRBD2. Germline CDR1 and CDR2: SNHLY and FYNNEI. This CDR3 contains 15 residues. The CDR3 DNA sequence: TGTGCCAGCAGCGAAGGGGGGACTAGCTCCTACGAGCAGTACTTC. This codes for CASSEGGTSSYEQYF.

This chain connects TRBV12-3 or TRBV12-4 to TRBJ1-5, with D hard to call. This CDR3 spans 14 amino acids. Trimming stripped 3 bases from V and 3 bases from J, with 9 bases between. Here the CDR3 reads CASSFEAPNQPQHF. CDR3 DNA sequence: TGTGCCAGCAGTTTTGAAGCCCCCAATCAGCCCCAGCATTTT.

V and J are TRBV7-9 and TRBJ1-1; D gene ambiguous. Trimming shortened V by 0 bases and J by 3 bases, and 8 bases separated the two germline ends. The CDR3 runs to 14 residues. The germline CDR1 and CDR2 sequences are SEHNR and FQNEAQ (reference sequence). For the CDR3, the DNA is TGTGCCAGCAGCTTAGCGCAAGGGTACACTGAAGCTTTCTTT. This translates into CASSLAQGYTEAFF.

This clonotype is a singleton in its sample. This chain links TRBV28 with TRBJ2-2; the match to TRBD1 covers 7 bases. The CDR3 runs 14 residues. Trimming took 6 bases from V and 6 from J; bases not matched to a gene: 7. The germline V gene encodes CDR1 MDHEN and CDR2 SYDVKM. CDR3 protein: CASSPGTDPGELFF. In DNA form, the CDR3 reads TGTGCCAGCAGCCCCGGGACAGACCCCGGGGAGCTGTTTTTT.

CDR3 in DNA: TGTGCCAGCAGCAAAATGACTAGCGGGAACAACGAGCAGTACTTC. Translated, it gives CASSKMTSGNNEQYF. The chain recombines TRBV7-2 with TRBJ2-7; 11 bases match TRBD2. J was trimmed by 5 bases and V by 5 bases; bases with no gene match: 8. CDR1 and CDR2 (germline): SGHTA, FQGNSA. The CDR3 covers 15 residues.

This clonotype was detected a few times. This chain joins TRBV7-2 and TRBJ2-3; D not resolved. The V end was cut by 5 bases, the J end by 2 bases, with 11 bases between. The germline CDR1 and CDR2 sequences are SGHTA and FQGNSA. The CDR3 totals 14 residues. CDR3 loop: CASSDSTFTDTQYF. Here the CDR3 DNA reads TGTGCCAGCAGCGACTCCACGTTCACAGATACGCAGTATTTT.

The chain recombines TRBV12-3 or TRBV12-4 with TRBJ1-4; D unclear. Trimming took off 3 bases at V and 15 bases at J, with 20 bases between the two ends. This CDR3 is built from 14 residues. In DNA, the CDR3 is TGTGCCAGCAGTTTGGGGTACGGCGGTGACGTATTGTTTTTT. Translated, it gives CASSLGYGGDVLFF.

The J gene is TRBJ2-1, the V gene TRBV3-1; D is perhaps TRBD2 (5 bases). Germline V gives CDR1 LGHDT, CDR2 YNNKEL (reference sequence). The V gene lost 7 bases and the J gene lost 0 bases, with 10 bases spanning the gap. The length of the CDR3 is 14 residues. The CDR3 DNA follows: TGTGCCAGCACCTTCGAGGGCTCCTACAATGAGCAGTTCTTC. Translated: CASTFEGSYNEQFF.

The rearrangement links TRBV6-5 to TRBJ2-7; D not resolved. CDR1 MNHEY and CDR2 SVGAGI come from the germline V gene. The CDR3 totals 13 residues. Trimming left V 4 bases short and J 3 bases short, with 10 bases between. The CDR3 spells CASSSGAVYEQYF. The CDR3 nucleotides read TGTGCCAGCAGTTCCGGAGCAGTCTACGAGCAGTACTTC.

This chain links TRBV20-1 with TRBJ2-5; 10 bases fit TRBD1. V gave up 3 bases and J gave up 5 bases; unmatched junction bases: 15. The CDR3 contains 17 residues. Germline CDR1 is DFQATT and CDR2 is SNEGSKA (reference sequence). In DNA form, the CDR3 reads TGCAGTGCTAGGGAGCCGCCCCGGGACAGGGGTACGGAGACCCAGTACTTC. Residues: CSAREPPRDRGTETQYF.

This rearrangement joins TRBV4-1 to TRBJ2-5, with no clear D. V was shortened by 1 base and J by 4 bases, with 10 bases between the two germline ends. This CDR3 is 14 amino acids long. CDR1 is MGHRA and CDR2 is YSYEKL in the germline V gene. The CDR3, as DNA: TGCGCCAGCAGCCAAGTGATATTACGAGAGACCCAGTACTTC. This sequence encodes CASSQVILRETQYF.